This TCR beta chain was identified during a study of T cells in Graves' hyperthyroidism and ophthalmopathy. Template material for amplifying TCR beta CDR3 regions consisted of RNA transcripts. HTBI primers were employed in a first-round RT-PCR of the TCR CDR3. TCRdb re-called the multiplex PCR reads through MiXCR, storing one row per CDR3 protein. Of hundreds of thousands of distinct CDR3 sequences in the sample, about 18% were seen once. This clonotype occurred many times. Material for sequencing was blood. The clonotype comes from a woman aged 55 to 70 with Graves' ophthalmopathy.

Written as DNA, the CDR3 is TGTGCCACCAGTGATTTGAGGACAGGGGTCTACAATGAGCAGTTCTTC. Residues: CATSDLRTGVYNEQFF. This chain links TRBV24-1 with TRBJ2-1, with 9 bases that match TRBD1. There are 16 residues in the CDR3. Germline CDR1 KGHDR, CDR2 SFDVKD. The J segment lost 3 bases and the V segment lost 0 bases, leaving 2 bases of the junction unmatched.